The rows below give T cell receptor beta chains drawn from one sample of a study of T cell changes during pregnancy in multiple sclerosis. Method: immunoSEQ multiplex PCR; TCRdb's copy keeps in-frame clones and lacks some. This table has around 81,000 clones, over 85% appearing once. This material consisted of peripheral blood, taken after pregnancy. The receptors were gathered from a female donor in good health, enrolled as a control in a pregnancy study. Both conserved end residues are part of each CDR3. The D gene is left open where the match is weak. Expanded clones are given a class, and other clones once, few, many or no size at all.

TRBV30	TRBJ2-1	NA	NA	CAWSDKSSYNEQFF	TGTGCCTGGAGCGACAAGAGCTCCTACAATGAGCAGTTCTTC
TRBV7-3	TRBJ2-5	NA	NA	CASSPWAAETQYF	TGTGCCAGCAGCCCTTGGGCCGCAGAGACCCAGTACTTC
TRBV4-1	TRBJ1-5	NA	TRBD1	CASSQGGQGRGQPQHF	TGCGCCAGCAGCCAAGGGGGACAGGGGAGGGGTCAGCCCCAGCATTTT
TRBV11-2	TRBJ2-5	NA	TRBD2	CASSPGLAAQETQYF	TGTGCCAGCAGCCCCGGACTAGCGGCACAAGAGACCCAGTACTTC
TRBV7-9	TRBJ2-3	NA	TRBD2	CASSFRLARTDTQYF	TGTGCCAGCAGCTTCCGACTAGCGAGGACAGATACGCAGTATTTT
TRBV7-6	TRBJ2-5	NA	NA	CASSPRWGQEAQYF	TGTGCCAGCAGCCCTCGTTGGGGACAAGAGGCCCAGTACTTC
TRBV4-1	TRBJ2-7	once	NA	CASSQTGVMSEQYF	TGCGCCAGCAGCCAGACGGGGGTAATGTCCGAGCAGTACTTC
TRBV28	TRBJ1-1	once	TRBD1	CASSRRDSHAEAFF	TGTGCCAGCAGCCGGAGGGACAGTCACGCTGAAGCTTTCTTT
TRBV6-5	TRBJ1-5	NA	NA	CASRTGWDQGPQHF	TGTGCCAGCAGGACAGGATGGGATCAGGGACCCCAGCATTTT
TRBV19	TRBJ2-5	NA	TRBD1	CASSIYGTGVLETQYF	TGTGCCAGTAGTATTTATGGGACAGGGGTCCTGGAGACCCAGTACTTC
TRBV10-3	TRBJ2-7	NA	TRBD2	CAISESVGLAVGEQYF	TGTGCCATCAGTGAGTCGGTTGGACTAGCAGTTGGCGAGCAGTACTTC
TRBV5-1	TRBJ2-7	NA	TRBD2	CASSLDTSGLYEQYF	TGCGCCAGCAGCTTGGATACTAGCGGACTCTACGAGCAGTACTTC
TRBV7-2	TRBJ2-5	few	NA	CASSPHWGAEETQYF	TGTGCCAGCAGCCCCCATTGGGGAGCGGAAGAGACCCAGTACTTC
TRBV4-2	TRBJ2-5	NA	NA	CASSRRGGGVWEGETQYF	TGTGCCAGCAGCCGACGGGGAGGTGGCGTTTGGGAAGGAGAGACCCAGTACTTC
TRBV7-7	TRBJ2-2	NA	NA	CASSSLAGTGELFF	TGTGCCAGCAGTTCCCTGGCTGGCACCGGGGAGCTGTTTTTT
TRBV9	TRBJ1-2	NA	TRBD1	CASSVGQAGYYGYTF	TGTGCCAGCAGCGTGGGACAGGCAGGTTACTATGGCTACACCTTC
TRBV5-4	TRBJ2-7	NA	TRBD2	CASSLAGGPAYEQYF	TGTGCCAGCAGCTTAGCGGGAGGGCCTGCCTACGAGCAGTACTTC
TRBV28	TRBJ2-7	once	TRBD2	CASSLGLAGYEQYF	TGTGCCAGCAGTCTAGGACTAGCGGGATACGAGCAGTACTTC
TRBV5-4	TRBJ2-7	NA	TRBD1	CASSSPGQQAYEQYF	TGTGCCAGCAGCTCTCCGGGACAGCAAGCCTACGAGCAGTACTTC
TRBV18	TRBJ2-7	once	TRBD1	CASSPPGQGVPYEQYF	TGTGCCAGCTCACCACCGGGACAGGGAGTACCCTACGAGCAGTACTTC
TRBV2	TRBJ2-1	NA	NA	CASSESGRQAEEFF	TGTGCCAGCAGCGAAAGTGGGAGACAGGCAGAGGAGTTCTTC
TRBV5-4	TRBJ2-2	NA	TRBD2	CASSLGAGGLNTGELFF	TGTGCCAGCAGCTTGGGAGCGGGAGGGTTGAACACCGGGGAGCTGTTTTTT
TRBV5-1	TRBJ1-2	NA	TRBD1	CASSRQGDHYGYTF	TGCGCCAGCAGCCGACAGGGGGATCACTATGGCTACACCTTC
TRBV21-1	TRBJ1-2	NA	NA	CASSKVGDRSGYTF	TGTGCCAGCAGCAAAGTCGGGGACAGGTCCGGCTACACCTTC
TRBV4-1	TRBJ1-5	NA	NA	CASSQVAGPDNQPQHF	TGCGCCAGCAGCCAAGTGGCGGGGCCCGACAATCAGCCCCAGCATTTT
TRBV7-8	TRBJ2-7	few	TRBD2	CASSLAAGGRLTYEQYF	TGTGCCAGCAGCTTAGCAGCGGGGGGCCGATTGACCTACGAGCAGTACTTC
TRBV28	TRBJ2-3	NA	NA	CASRVRREQNTDTQYF	TGTGCCAGCAGAGTGCGGCGAGAACAAAACACAGATACGCAGTATTTT
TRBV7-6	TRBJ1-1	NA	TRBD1	CASSVNRGLGTEAFF	TGTGCCAGCAGCGTTAACAGGGGGCTCGGCACTGAAGCTTTCTTT